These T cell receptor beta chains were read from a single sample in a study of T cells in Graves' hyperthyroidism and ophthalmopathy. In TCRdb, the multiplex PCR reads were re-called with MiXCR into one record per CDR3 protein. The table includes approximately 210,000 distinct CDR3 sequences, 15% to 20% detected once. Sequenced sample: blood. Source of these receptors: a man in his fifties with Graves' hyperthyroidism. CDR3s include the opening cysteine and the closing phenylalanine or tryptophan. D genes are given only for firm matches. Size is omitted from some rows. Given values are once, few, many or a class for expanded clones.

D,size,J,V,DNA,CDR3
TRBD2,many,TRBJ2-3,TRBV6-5,TGTGCCAGCAGTTTACGGGGGGGCCCAGATACGCAGTATTTT,CASSLRGGPDTQYF
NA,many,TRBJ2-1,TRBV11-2,TGTGCCAGCAGCTTAGTCGGGGGCAGGGGCAATGAGCAGTTCTTC,CASSLVGGRGNEQFF
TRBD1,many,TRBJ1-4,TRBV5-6,TGTGCCAGCAGCCTTGGGCAGGGGGTGAGGGATGATAATGAAAAACTGTTTTTT,CASSLGQGVRDDNEKLFF
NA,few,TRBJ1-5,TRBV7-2,TGTGCCAGCAGCTCCTTTCAGGGGAATCATCAGCCCCAGCATTTT,CASSSFQGNHQPQHF
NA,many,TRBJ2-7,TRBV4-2,TGTGCCAGCAGCCCGGACCGCGGGGCCTCCTACGAGCAGTACTTC,CASSPDRGASYEQYF
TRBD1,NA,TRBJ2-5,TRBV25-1,TGTGCCAGCAGTCCGGACAGGGCGGGGAGAGAGACCCAGTACTTC,CASSPDRAGRETQYF
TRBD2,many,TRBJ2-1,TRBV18,TGTGCCAGCTCGCTAGGGGCGGGAGGCCCTTTGGGGACCACCGATGAGCAGTTCTTC,CASSLGAGGPLGTTDEQFF
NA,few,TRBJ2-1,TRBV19,TGTGCCAGTAGTATAGACGACACCAGCTCCTACAATGAGCAGTTCTTC,CASSIDDTSSYNEQFF
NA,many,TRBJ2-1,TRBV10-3,TGTGCCATCAGTGAGTCCACTAGCCCATACAATGAGCAGTTCTTC,CAISESTSPYNEQFF
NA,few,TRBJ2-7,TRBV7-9,TGTGCCAGCAGCGAGGAGGAGCAGTACTTC,CASSEEEQYF
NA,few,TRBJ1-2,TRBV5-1,TGCGCCAGCAGCTTGGTGGGCGGCGGAAACTATGGCTACACCTTC,CASSLVGGGNYGYTF
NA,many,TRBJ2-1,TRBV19,TGTGCCAGTAGTATAAGCCCACAGACACCCTACAATGAGCAGTTCTTC,CASSISPQTPYNEQFF
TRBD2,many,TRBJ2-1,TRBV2,TGTGCCAGCAGGGCGGGACTAGAACGCGGTGAGCAGTTCTTC,CASRAGLERGEQFF
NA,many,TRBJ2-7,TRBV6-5,TGTGCCAGCAGTTACTTAAACGGGCCAGGGAGCGACGAGCAGTACTTC,CASSYLNGPGSDEQYF
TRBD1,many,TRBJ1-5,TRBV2,TGTGCCAGCAGTGGGGACAGGGGGTATCAGCCCCAGCATTTT,CASSGDRGYQPQHF
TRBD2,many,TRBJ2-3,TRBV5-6,TGTGCCAGCAGCCAGACTAGCGGGAGGGCCTTCGTGGATACGCAGTATTTT,CASSQTSGRAFVDTQYF
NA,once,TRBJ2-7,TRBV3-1,TGTGCCAGCAGCGAGCAGTCCGGGACTTTCTACTACGAGCAGTACTTC,CASSEQSGTFYYEQYF
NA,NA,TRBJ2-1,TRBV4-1,TGCGCCAGCAGCCCGGGCCCTCAGGATGAGCAGTTCTTC,CASSPGPQDEQFF
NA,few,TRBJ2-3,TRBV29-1,TGCAGCGTTGAACCGCCAGGGGGGAGCACAGATACGCAGTATTTT,CSVEPPGGSTDTQYF
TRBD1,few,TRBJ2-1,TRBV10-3,TGTGCCATCAGTGCGGGGAAGACAGGGACCTACAATGAGCAGTTCTTC,CAISAGKTGTYNEQFF
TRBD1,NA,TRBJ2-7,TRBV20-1,TGCAGTGCTAGAGATTTCCGCCGAGGGAAACGGGACAGGGGGCGGGGGTACGAGCAGTACTTC,CSARDFRRGKRDRGRGYEQYF
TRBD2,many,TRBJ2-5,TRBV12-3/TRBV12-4,TGTGCCAGCAGTTCCGGGACTAGCGGGATTTTCCAAGAGACCCAGTACTTC,CASSSGTSGIFQETQYF
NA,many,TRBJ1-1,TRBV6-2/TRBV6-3,TGTGCCAGCAGTTATTGGTGGGGTAGAAAGAACACTGAAGCTTTCTTT,CASSYWWGRKNTEAFF
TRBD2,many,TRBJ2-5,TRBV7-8,TGTGCCAGCAGCTTAATGGCTAGCGGGAGGGTGGAGACCCAGTACTTC,CASSLMASGRVETQYF
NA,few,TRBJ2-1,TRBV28,TGTGCCAGCAGTTTGGGAGTCCTTTTTGAGCAGTTCTTC,CASSLGVLFEQFF
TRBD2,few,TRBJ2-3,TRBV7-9,TGTGCCAGCAGCTTATCCCTAGCGGACACAGATACGCAGTATTTT,CASSLSLADTDTQYF
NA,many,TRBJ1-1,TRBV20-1,TGCAGTGCTTCTTTTCCGGGGCAGAGCACTGAAGCTTTCTTT,CSASFPGQSTEAFF
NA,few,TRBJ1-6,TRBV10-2,TGCGCCAGCAGAGCGTTGGTGCTCGGGAATTCACCCCTCCACTTT,CASRALVLGNSPLHF
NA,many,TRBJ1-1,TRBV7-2,TGTGCCAGCAGCTTAGTAGGTACAGGAGGGAACACTGAAGCTTTCTTT,CASSLVGTGGNTEAFF
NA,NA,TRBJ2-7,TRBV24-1,TGTGCCACCTCAGGGGCGGGAGACGAGCAGTACTTC,CATSGAGDEQYF
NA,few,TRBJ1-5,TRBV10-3,TGTGCCATCAGTGGGGGGGCGGGCAATCAGCCCCAGCATTTT,CAISGGAGNQPQHF
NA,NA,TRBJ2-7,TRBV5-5,TGTGCCAGCAGCCTCGGCTCGGCACACGAGCAGTACTTC,CASSLGSAHEQYF
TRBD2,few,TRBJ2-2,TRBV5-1,TGCGCCAGCAGCTTGATAGCGGGAGAGGACACCGGGGAGCTGTTTTTT,CASSLIAGEDTGELFF